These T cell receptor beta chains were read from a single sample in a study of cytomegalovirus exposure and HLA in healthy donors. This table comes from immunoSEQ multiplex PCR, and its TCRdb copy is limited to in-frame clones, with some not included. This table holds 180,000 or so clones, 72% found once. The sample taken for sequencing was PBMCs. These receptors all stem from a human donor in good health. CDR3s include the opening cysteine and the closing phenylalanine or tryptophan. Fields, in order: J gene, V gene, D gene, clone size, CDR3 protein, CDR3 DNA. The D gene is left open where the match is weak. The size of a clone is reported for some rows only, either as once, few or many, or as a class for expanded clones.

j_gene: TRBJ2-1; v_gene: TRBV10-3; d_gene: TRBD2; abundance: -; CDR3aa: CAISGPQAGGQNEQFF; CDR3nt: TGTGCCATCAGTGGCCCCCAAGCGGGGGGGCAAAATGAGCAGTTCTTC
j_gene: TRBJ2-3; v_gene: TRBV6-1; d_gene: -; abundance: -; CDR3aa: CASRDRNTDTQYF; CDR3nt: TGTGCCAGCAGAGACAGAAACACAGATACGCAGTATTTT
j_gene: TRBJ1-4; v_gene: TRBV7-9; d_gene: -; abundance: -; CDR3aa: CASSANSATNEKLFF; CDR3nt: TGTGCCAGCAGCGCCAATTCGGCAACTAATGAAAAACTGTTTTTT
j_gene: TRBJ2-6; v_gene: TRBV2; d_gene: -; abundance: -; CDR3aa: CASRRVSGANVLTF; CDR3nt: TGTGCCAGCAGGAGGGTCTCTGGGGCCAACGTCCTGACTTTC
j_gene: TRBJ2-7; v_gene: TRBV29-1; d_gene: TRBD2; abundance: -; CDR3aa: CSVGGGSYEQYF; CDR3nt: TGCAGCGTTGGGGGGGGCTCCTACGAGCAGTACTTC
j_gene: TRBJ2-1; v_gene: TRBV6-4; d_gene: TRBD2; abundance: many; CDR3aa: CASSDSSGGANEQFF; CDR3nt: TGTGCCAGCAGTGACTCTAGCGGGGGGGCCAATGAGCAGTTCTTC
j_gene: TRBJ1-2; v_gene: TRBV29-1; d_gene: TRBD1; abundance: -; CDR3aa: CSVGTGGSYGYTF; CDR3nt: TGCAGCGTTGGGACAGGGGGGTCCTATGGCTACACCTTC
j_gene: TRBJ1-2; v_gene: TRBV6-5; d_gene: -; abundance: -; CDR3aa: CASSYGWNDPTKGYTF; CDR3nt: TGTGCCAGCAGTTACGGTTGGAATGATCCAACTAAGGGCTACACCTTC
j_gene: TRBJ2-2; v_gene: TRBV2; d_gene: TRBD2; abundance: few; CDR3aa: CASSGGTRLTGELFF; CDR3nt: TGTGCCAGCAGTGGCGGGACTAGACTTACCGGGGAGCTGTTTTTT
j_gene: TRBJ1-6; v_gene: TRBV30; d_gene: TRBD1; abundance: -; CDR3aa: CAWSAPRTGRVDSPLHF; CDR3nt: TGTGCCTGGAGCGCGCCCAGGACAGGCCGTGTGGATTCACCCCTCCACTTT
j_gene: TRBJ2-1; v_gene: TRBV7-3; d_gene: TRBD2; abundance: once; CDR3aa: CASSSSGGWNEQFF; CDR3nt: TGTGCCAGCAGCTCTAGCGGGGGCTGGAATGAGCAGTTCTTC
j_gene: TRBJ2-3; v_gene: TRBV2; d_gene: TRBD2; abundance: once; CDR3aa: CATRLAGGTDTQYF; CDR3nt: TGTGCCACAAGACTAGCGGGGGGGACAGATACGCAGTATTTT
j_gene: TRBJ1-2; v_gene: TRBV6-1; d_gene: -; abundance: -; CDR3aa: CASSTREGNYGYTF; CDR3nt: TGTGCCAGCAGTACCAGGGAAGGAAACTATGGCTACACCTTC
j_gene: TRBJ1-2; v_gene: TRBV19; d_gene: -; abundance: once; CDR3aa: CASSITVKDYGYTF; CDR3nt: TGTGCCAGTAGTATAACAGTTAAGGACTATGGCTACACCTTC
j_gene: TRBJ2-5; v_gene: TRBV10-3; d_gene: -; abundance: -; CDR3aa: CAIRGGFGETQYF; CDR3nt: TGTGCCATCAGGGGGGGTTTCGGAGAGACCCAGTACTTC
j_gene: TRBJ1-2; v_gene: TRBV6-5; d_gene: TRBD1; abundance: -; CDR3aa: CASSYTDRGGNYGYTF; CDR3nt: TGTGCCAGCAGTTACACTGACAGGGGCGGTAACTATGGCTACACCTTC
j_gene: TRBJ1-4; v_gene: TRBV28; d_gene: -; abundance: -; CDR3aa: CASSLYGAQGEKLFF; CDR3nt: TGTGCCAGCAGTTTATATGGGGCGCAAGGTGAAAAACTGTTTTTT
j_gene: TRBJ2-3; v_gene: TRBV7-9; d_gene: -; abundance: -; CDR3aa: CASSSAGRNTDTQYF; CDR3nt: TGTGCCAGCAGCTCGGCAGGGCGGAACACAGATACGCAGTATTTT
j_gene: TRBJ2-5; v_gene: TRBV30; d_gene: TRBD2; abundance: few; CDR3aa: CASSEGGAQETQYF; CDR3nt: TGTGCCTCCTCAGAGGGAGGGGCCCAAGAGACCCAGTACTTC
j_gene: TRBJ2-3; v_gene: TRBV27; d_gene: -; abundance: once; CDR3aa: CASGGVTSTDTQYF; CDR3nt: TGTGCCTCGGGTGGCGTCACTAGCACAGATACGCAGTATTTT
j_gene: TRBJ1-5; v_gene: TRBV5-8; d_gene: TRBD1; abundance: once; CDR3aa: CASSFDGQDDQPQHF; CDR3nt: TGTGCCAGCAGCTTCGACGGACAGGATGATCAGCCCCAGCATTTT
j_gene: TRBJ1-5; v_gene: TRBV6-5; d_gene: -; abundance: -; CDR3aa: CASSSGPNQPQHF; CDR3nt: TGTGCCAGCAGTTCCGGTCCCAATCAGCCCCAGCATTTT
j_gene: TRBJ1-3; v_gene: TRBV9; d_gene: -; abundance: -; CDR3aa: CASSPRQTGSGNTIYF; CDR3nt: TGTGCCAGCAGCCCCCGCCAAACAGGGTCTGGAAACACCATATATTTT
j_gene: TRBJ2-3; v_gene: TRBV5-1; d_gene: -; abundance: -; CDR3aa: CASSLSAGQGADTQYF; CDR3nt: TGCGCCAGCAGCTTAAGTGCGGGGCAGGGAGCAGATACGCAGTATTTT
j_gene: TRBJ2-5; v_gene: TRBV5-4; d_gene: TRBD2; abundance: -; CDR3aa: CASSAVQRGEETQYF; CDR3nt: TGTGCCAGCAGCGCGGTCCAGCGGGGGGAAGAGACCCAGTACTTC
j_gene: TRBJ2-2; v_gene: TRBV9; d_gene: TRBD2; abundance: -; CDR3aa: CASSVVAQRGGIGELFF; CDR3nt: TGTGCCAGCAGCGTAGTTGCGCAGCGGGGGGGCATCGGGGAGCTGTTTTTT
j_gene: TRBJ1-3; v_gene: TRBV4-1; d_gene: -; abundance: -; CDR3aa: CASSQKGLGGALANTIYF; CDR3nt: TGCGCCAGCAGCCAAAAGGGCCTCGGAGGGGCTCTGGCGAACACCATATATTTT
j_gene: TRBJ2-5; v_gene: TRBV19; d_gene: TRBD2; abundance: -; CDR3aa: CASSRTSGLETQYF; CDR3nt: TGTGCCAGTAGTAGAACTAGCGGGTTAGAGACCCAGTACTTC
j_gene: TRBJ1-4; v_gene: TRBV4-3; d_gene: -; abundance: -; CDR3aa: CASSQEGGGVDEKLFF; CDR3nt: TGCGCCAGCAGCCAAGAGGGAGGGGGGGTTGATGAAAAACTGTTTTTT
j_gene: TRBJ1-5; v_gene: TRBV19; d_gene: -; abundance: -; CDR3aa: CATRQANQPQHF; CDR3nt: TGTGCCACAAGGCAGGCCAATCAGCCCCAGCATTTT
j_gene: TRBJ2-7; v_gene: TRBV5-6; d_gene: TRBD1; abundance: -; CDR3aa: CASNRGTGEWNEQYF; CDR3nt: TGTGCCAGCAACCGAGGGACAGGAGAATGGAACGAGCAGTACTTC
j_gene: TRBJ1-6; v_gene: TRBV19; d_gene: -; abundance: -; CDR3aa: CASSIDSGGDWNSPLHF; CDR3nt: TGTGCCAGTAGTATAGACTCGGGGGGCGATTGGAATTCACCCCTCCACTTT
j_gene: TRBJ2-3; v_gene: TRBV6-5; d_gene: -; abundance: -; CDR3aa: CASSYIQGSTDTQYF; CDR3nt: TGTGCCAGCAGTTACATCCAGGGGAGCACAGATACGCAGTATTTT
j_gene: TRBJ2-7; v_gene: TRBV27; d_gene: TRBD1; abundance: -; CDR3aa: CASSYSGTAYEQYF; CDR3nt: TGTGCCAGCAGCTATTCCGGGACAGCCTACGAGCAGTACTTC
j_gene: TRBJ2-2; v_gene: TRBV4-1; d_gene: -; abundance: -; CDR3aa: CASSPSWQGDGELFF; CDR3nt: TGCGCCAGCAGCCCATCGTGGCAGGGCGACGGGGAGCTGTTTTTT
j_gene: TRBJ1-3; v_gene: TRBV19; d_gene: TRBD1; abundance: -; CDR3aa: CASSTGGAGNTIYF; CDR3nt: TGTGCCAGCTCAACAGGGGGCGCTGGAAACACCATATATTTT
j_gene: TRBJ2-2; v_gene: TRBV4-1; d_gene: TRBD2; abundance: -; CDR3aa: CASSLTSGGAGELFF; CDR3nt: TGCGCCAGCAGCCTGACTAGCGGGGGGGCCGGGGAGCTGTTTTTT
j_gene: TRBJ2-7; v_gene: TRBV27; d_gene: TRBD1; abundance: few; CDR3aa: CASGDRGSSEQYF; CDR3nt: TGTGCCAGTGGGGACAGGGGATCGAGCGAGCAGTACTTC
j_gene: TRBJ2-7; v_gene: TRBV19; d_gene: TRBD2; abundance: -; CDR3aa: CASSIAHGGGAFYEQYF; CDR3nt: TGTGCCAGTAGTATAGCCCACGGGGGAGGGGCTTTCTACGAGCAGTACTTC
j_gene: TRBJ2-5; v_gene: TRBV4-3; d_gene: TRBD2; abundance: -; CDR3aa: CASSQELAGGSYQETQYF; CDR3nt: TGCGCCAGCAGCCAAGAACTAGCGGGGGGCTCGTACCAAGAGACCCAGTACTTC
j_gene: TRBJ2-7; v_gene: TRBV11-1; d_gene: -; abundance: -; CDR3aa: CASFRVTHYEQYF; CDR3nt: TGTGCCAGCTTCCGGGTAACCCACTACGAGCAGTACTTC
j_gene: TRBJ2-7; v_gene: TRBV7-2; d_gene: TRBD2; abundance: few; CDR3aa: CASRLRGGVSYEQYF; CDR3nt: TGTGCCAGCCGCCTTCGGGGGGGCGTTAGCTACGAGCAGTACTTC
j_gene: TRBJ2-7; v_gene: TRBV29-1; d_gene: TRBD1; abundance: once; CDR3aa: CSARTGLTYEQYF; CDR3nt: TGCAGCGCCAGGACAGGACTCACCTACGAGCAGTACTTC
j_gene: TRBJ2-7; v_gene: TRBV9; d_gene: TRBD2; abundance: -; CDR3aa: CASSAGTSGGARYEQYF; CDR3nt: TGTGCCAGCAGCGCCGGGACTAGCGGGGGGGCCAGGTACGAGCAGTACTTC
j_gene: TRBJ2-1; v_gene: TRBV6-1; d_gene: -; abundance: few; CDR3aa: CASSESGFSYNEQFF; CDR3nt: TGTGCCAGCAGTGAAAGCGGATTCTCCTACAATGAGCAGTTCTTC
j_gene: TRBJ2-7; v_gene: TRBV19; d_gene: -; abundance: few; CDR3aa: CASSIDRTYEQYF; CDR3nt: TGTGCCAGTAGTATAGACAGGACCTACGAGCAGTACTTC
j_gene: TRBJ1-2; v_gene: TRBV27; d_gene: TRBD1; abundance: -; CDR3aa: CASTADRGLDYGYTF; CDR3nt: TGTGCCAGCACCGCTGACAGGGGGCTGGACTATGGCTACACCTTC
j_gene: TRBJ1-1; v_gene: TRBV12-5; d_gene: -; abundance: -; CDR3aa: CASGLDSNTEAFF; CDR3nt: TGTGCTAGTGGTTTGGACAGCAACACTGAAGCTTTCTTT
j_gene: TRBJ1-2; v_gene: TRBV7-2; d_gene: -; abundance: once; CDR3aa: CASSFLVSDSLDGYTF; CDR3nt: TGTGCCAGCAGCTTTTTGGTTTCAGATTCCCTCGATGGCTACACCTTC
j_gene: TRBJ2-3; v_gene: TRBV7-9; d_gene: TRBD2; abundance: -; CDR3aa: CASSPVGGASTDTQYF; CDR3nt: TGTGCCAGCAGCCCGGTCGGGGGGGCTAGCACAGATACGCAGTATTTT
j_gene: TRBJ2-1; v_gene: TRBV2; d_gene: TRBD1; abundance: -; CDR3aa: CASSYTGGVEQFF; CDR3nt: TGTGCCAGCAGTTATACAGGGGGCGTTGAGCAGTTCTTC
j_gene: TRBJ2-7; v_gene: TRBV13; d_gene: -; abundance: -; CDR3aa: CASSLRQGSYEQYF; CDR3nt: TGTGCCAGCAGCTTAAGGCAGGGAAGCTACGAGCAGTACTTC
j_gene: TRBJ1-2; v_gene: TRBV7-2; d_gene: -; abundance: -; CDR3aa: CASSLYAARGYGYTF; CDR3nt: TGTGCCAGCAGCTTATATGCCGCGCGGGGCTATGGCTACACCTTC
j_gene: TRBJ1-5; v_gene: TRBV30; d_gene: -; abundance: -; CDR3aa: CAWSGNRGNQPQHF; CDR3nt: TGTGCCTGGAGTGGGAACAGGGGCAATCAGCCCCAGCATTTT